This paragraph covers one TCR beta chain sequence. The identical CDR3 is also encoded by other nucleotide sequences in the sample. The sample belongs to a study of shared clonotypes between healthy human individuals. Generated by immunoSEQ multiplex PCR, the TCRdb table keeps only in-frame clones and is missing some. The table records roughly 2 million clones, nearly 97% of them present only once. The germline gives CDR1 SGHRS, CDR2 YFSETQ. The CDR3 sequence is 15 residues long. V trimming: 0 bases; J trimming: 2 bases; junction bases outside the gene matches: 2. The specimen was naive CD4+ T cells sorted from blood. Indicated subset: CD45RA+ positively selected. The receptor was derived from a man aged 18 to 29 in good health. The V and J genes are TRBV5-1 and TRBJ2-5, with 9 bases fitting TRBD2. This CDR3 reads CASSLVLAGQETQYF. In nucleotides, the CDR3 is TGCGCCAGCAGCTTGGTCCTAGCGGGGCAAGAGACCCAGTACTTC.